These 14 T cell receptor beta chains originate from one sample sequenced in a study of T-cell memory formation after mild COVID-19. TCRdb re-analysed the 5' RACE reads in MiXCR, keeping a single row per CDR3 protein. The sample includes 250,000 to 400,000 distinct CDR3 sequences, approximately 15% of them seen just once. What was sequenced was PBMCs or a T cell subset sorted from them (not recorded which). The receptors derive from a man younger than 35 who had mild COVID-19 (a few samples of this study predate the infection). Cell type and time point are not known.

The chain recombines TRBV6-2 or TRBV6-3 with TRBJ2-1, with 8 bases fitting TRBD1. The V and J ends lost 6 bases and 3 bases, in that order; junction bases with no gene match: 10. The CDR3 runs to 16 residues. Germline-derived CDR1 and CDR2 are MNHEY and SVGEGT. The CDR3 bases are TGTGCCAGCAGCCAGGCCCTGACAGGGGACTACAATGAGCAGTTCTTC. This codes for CASSQALTGDYNEQFF.

A few counts support this clonotype. The rearrangement uses TRBV11-2 and TRBJ2-1; D remains ambiguous. V was shortened by 0 bases and J by 10 bases, with 10 bases between the two germline ends. CDR1 is SGHAT, CDR2 FQNNGV, per germline. The CDR3 sequence is 13 residues long. The CDR3, as DNA: TGTGCCAGCAGCTTAGAACCCGGGTTGGAGCAGTTCTTC. Its protein is CASSLEPGLEQFF.

V is TRBV6-6 and J is TRBJ1-1, with D tentatively TRBD1 (5 bases). Germline V CDR1 and CDR2: MNHNY, SVGAGI (reference sequence). The CDR3 is made up of 15 amino acids. Trimming took 5 bases from V and 10 from J, leaving 23 bases between them. The CDR3 nucleotides read TGTGCCAGCAGTACGACCGCCTCGGGGGTACCGCCAGCTTTCTTT. It is translated as CASSTTASGVPPAFF.

Ten or more counts support this clonotype. The chain employs TRBV23-1 and TRBJ2-7; D is possibly TRBD1 (6 bases). TRBV23-1 is an ORF for which the function is uncertain. The ends were cut back, 4 bases at V and 0 bases at J, with 25 bases in the middle. The CDR3 loop spans 19 amino acids. CDR3 amino acids: CASSPTPWGPWTASYEQYF. The CDR3 nucleotides read TGCGCCAGCAGTCCCACACCATGGGGACCCTGGACAGCCTCCTACGAGCAGTACTTC.

This clonotype was seen more than once but under ten times. V is TRBV5-5 and J is TRBJ1-5, with D unresolved. The CDR3 runs 17 residues. Germline assignment: CDR1 SGHKS and CDR2 YYEKEE (reference sequence). The V and J ends lost 7 bases and 3 bases respectively, with 23 bases between them. The CDR3: CASPRNPGESNNQPQHF. In nucleotides, the CDR3 is TGTGCCAGCCCACGAAACCCAGGCGAATCAAACAATCAGCCCCAGCATTTT.

A few counts support this clonotype. The chain employs TRBV5-6 and TRBJ2-1; a possible D gene is TRBD2 (6 bases). CDR1 SGHDT and CDR2 YYEEEE come from the germline V gene. This CDR3 is built from 15 residues. V was cut by 0 bases and J by 8 bases, with 15 bases left in between. The CDR3, as DNA: TGTGCCAGCAGCTTGGTCCGGGGGAACAGCTATGAGCAGTTCTTC. Translated, it gives CASSLVRGNSYEQFF.

This clonotype was detected ten times or more. The chain uses TRBV10-3 and TRBJ1-6; D call uncertain. V was trimmed by 3 bases and J by 10 bases, leaving 13 bases between them. This CDR3 is 14 amino acids long. Germline CDR1 ENHRY, CDR2 SYGVKD. The CDR3 bases are TGTGCCATCAGTGACGATTCGCAGAAATCACCCCTCCACTTT. It yields the protein CAISDDSQKSPLHF.

V and J are TRBV7-9 and TRBJ2-7; weak D call: TRBD1 (6 bases). This CDR3 region has 15 residues. Germline V lookup: CDR1 SEHNR, CDR2 FQNEAQ (reference sequence). Trimming pared 11 bases from V and 4 bases from J, leaving 24 bases between. The CDR3, as DNA: TGTGCCCCGGGTGAACAGGGCGTTAGCGCTTACGAGCAGTACGTC. As protein: CAPGEQGVSAYEQYV.

The table lists this clonotype with a few counts. The rearrangement links TRBV4-3 to TRBJ2-5; possible D gene TRBD2, 6 bases. The CDR3 covers 16 residues. V lost 2 bases and J 1 base, leaving 14 bases between the germline ends. Per the germline V gene, CDR1 is LGHNA and CDR2 is YSLEER. The CDR3 loop reads CASSQFTGELQETQYF. The CDR3 DNA reads TGCGCCAGCAGCCAATTCACGGGGGAACTCCAAGAGACCCAGTACTTC.

This clonotype has more than one count but fewer than ten. The rearrangement links TRBV7-3 to TRBJ2-3; D gene uncertain. The germline V gene has CDR1 SGHTA and CDR2 FQGTGA. The CDR3 runs to 14 residues. Deletions cut 2 bases from V and 2 bases from J, with 8 bases between. The CDR3 region has the DNA TGTGCCAGCAGCTTAGGCCAAGTCACAGATACGCAGTATTTT. Its protein product is CASSLGQVTDTQYF.

Many counts were recorded for this clonotype. V is TRBV18 and J is TRBJ1-6, with TRBD1 identical over 10 bases. Looked up from germline, CDR1 is KGHSH and CDR2 is LQKENI. The CDR3 loop spans 15 amino acids. V dropped 3 bases and J dropped 5; count of bases not matched to a gene: 1. The CDR3 here is CASSPGTGDNSPLHF. In nucleotides, the CDR3 is TGTGCCAGCTCACCCGGGACAGGGGATAATTCACCCCTCCACTTT.

This sequence joins TRBV5-1 and TRBJ2-7, with TRBD1 matching 10 bases. The CDR3 totals 15 residues. With 2 bases clipped from V and 2 bases from J, the junction kept 4 bases outside the gene matches. CDR1 is SGHRS, CDR2 YFSETQ, per germline. The CDR3 DNA sequence: TGCGCCAGCAGCTTCTACGGACAGGGGGCCTACGAGCAGTACTTC. Protein: CASSFYGQGAYEQYF.

The genes are TRBV7-9 and TRBJ2-7; D call uncertain. The CDR3 runs to 12 residues. Germline CDR1 reads SEHNR; CDR2 reads FQNEAQ (reference sequence). The germline V and J ends were trimmed by 5 bases and 1 base, with 6 bases remaining between them. In DNA form, the CDR3 reads TGTGCCAGCAGCATCGCTTCCTACGAGCAGTACTTC. Translated, it gives CASSIASYEQYF.

This clonotype was observed a few times. This sequence joins TRBV5-1 and TRBJ1-6; perhaps TRBD1 as D (5 bases). Germline V gene data show CDR1 as SGHRS and CDR2 as YFSETQ. Trimming removed 0 bases from V and 14 bases from J, with 15 bases in between. The CDR3 length is 14 residues. This CDR3 reads CASSLDTQRGSLHF. The CDR3 DNA reads as TGCGCCAGCAGCTTGGATACGCAGCGGGGGTCCCTCCACTTT. Using reference TRBV5-1 and TRBJ1-6 for the parts outside the CDR3, the full variable domain is KAGVTQTPRYLIKTRGQQVTLSCSPISGHRSVSWYQQTPGQGLQFLFEYFSETQRNKGNFPGRFSGRQFSNSRSEMNVSTLELGDSALYLCASSLDTQRGSLHFGNGTRLTVT.